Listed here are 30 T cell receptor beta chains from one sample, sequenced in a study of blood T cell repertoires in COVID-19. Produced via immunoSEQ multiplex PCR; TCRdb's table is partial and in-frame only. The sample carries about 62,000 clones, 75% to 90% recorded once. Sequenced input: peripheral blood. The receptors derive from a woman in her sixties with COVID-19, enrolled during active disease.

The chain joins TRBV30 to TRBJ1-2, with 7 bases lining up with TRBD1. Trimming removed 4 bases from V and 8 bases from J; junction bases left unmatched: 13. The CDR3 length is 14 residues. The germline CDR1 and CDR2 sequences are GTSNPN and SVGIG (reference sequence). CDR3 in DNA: TGTGCCTGGACTGGACTGGGCCAAGGGGGCGGCTACACCTTC. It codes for CAWTGLGQGGGYTF.

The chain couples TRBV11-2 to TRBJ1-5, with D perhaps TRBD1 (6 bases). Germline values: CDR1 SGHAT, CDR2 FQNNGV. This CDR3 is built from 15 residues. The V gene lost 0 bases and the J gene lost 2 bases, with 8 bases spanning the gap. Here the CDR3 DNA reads TGTGCCAGCAGCTTAGATCACAGGGGCAATCAGCCCCAGCATTTT. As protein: CASSLDHRGNQPQHF.

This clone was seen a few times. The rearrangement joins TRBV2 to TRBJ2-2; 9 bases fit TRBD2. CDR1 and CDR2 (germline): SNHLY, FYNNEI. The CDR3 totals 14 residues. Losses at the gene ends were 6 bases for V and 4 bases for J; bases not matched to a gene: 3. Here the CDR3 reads CASRVSGGTGELFF. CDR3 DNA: TGTGCCAGCAGAGTTAGCGGGGGCACCGGGGAGCTGTTTTTT.

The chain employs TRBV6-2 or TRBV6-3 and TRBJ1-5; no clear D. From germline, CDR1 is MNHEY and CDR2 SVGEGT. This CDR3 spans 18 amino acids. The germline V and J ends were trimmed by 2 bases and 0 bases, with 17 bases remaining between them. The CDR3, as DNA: TGTGCCAGCAGTTACGTGAGCGGCCTGTCTCTTAGCAATCAGCCCCAGCATTTT. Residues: CASSYVSGLSLSNQPQHF.

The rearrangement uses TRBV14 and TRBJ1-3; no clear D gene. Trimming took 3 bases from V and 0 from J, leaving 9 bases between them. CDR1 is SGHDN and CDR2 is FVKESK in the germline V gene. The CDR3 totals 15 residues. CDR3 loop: CASSHRSFSGNTIYF. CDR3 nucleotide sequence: TGTGCCAGCAGCCACCGGAGCTTCTCTGGAAACACCATATATTTT. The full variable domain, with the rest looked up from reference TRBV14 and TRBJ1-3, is EAGVTQFPSHSVIEKGQTVTLRCDPISGHDNLYWYRRVMGKEIKFLLHFVKESKQDESGMPNNRFLAERTGGTYSTLKVQPAELEDSGVYFCASSHRSFSGNTIYFGEGSWLTVV.

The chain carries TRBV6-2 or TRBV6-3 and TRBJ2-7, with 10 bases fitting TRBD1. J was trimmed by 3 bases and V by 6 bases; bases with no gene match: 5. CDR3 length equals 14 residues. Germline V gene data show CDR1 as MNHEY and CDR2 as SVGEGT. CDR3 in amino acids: CASRPWTGGYEQYF. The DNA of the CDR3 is TGTGCCAGCAGACCTTGGACAGGGGGCTACGAGCAGTACTTC.

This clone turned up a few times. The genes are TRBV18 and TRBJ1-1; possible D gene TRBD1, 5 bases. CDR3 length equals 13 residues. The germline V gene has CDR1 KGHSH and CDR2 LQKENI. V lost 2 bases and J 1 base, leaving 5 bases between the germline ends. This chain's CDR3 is CASSPGANTEAFF. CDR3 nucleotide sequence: TGTGCCAGCTCACCAGGGGCGAACACTGAAGCTTTCTTT.

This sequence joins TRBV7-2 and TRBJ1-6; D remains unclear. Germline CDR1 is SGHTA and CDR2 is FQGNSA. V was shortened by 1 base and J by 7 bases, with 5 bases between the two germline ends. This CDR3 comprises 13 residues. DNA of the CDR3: TGTGCCAGCAGCTTAGAAGCCAATTCACCCCTCCACTTT. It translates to CASSLEANSPLHF.

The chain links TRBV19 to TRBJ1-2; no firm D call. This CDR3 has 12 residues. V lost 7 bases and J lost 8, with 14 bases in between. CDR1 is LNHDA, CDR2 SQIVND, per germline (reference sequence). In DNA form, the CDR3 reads TGTGCCAGTACCATAGGAGGGAACGGCTACACCTTC. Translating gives CASTIGGNGYTF.

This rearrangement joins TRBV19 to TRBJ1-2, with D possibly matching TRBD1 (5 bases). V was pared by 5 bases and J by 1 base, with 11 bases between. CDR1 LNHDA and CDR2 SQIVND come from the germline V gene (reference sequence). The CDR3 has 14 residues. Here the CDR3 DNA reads TGTGCCAGTAGTGTGACAGACCTTAACTATGGCTACACCTTC. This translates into CASSVTDLNYGYTF.

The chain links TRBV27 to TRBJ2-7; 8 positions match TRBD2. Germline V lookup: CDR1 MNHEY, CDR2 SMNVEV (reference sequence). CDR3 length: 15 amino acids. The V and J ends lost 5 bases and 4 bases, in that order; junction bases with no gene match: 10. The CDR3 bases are TGTGCCAGCAGTCTGGGGCGGGGGGCTACATACGAGCAGTACTTC. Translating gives CASSLGRGATYEQYF.

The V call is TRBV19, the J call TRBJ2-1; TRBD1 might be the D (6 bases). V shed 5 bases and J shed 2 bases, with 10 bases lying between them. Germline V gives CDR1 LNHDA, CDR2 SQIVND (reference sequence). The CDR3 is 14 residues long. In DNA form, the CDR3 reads TGTGCCAGTAGTCGACAGGAAACCTACAATGAGCAGTTCTTC. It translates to CASSRQETYNEQFF.

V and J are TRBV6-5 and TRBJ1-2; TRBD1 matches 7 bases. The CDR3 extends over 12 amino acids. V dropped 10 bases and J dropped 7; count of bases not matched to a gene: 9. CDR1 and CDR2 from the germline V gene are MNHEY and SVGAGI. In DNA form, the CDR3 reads TGTGCCACCAGAACAGGGGTCGGTGGCTACACCTTC. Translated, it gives CATRTGVGGYTF.

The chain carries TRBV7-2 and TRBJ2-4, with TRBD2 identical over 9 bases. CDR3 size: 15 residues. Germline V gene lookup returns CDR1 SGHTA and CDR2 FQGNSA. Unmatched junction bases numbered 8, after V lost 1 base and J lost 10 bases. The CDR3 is CASSLEGAGGLIQYF. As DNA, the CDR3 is TGTGCCAGCAGCTTAGAAGGAGCGGGAGGTTTAATTCAGTACTTC.

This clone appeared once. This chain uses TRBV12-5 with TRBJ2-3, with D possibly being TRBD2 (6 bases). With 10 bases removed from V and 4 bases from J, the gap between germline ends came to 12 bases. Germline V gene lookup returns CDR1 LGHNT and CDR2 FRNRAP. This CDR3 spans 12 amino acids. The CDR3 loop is CATSGFADTQYF. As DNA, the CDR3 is TGTGCTACCAGCGGGTTCGCAGATACGCAGTATTTT.

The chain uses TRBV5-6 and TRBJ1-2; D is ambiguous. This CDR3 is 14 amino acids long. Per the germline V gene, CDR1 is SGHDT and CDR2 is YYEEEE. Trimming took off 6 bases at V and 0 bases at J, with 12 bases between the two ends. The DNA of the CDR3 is TGTGCCAGCATCCGACTCCAAGCTAACTATGGCTACACCTTC. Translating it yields CASIRLQANYGYTF.

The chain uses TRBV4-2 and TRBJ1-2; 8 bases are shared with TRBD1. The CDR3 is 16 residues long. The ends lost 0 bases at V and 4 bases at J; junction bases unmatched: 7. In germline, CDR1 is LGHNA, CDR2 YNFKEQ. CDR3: CASSQDQGQEVYGYTF. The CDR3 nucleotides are TGTGCCAGCAGCCAAGATCAGGGACAGGAAGTCTATGGCTACACCTTC.

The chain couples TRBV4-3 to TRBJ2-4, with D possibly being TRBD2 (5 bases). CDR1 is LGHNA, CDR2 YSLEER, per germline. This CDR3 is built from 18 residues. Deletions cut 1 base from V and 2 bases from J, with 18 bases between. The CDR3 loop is CASSQAETGFLTKNIQYF. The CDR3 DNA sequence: TGCGCCAGCAGCCAAGCAGAAACGGGGTTTCTTACCAAAAACATTCAGTACTTC.

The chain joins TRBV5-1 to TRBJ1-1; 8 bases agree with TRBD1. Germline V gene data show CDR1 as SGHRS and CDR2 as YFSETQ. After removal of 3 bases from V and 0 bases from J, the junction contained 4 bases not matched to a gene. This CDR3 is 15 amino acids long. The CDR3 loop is CASSWDRTMNTEAFF. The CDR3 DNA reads TGCGCCAGCAGCTGGGACAGGACTATGAACACTGAAGCTTTCTTT. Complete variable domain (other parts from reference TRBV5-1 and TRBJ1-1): KAGVTQTPRYLIKTRGQQVTLSCSPISGHRSVSWYQQTPGQGLQFLFEYFSETQRNKGNFPGRFSGRQFSNSRSEMNVSTLELGDSALYLCASSWDRTMNTEAFFGQGTRLTVV.

CDR3 in DNA: TGCAGCGTGGACTTGACAGGGGCGGAGGGCCGATATAATTCACCCCTCCACTTT. It translates to CSVDLTGAEGRYNSPLHF. This chain connects TRBV29-1 to TRBJ1-6, with 8 bases matching TRBD1. V lost 6 bases to trimming and J lost 4 bases; unmatched junction nucleotides: 17. CDR3 length: 18 residues. Per germline, CDR1 SQVTM and CDR2 ANQGSEA.

CDR3 loop: CSGRPSASPQFF. CDR3 DNA: TGCAGCGGCCGCCCTAGCGCCTCGCCCCAGTTCTTC. The chain carries TRBV29-1 and TRBJ2-1; D is possibly TRBD2 (6 bases). V lost 7 bases to trimming and J lost 13 bases, with 20 bases between them. This CDR3 is 12 amino acids long. CDR1 and CDR2 (germline): SQVTM, ANQGSEA.

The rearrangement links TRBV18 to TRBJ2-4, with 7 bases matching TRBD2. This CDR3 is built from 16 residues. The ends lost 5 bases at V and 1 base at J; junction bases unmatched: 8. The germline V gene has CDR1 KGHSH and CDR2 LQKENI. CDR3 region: CASSGGGPSAKNIQYF. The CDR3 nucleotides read TGTGCCAGCTCAGGGGGAGGGCCCTCGGCCAAAAACATTCAGTACTTC. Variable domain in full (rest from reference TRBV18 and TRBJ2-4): NAGVMQNPRHLVRRRGQEARLRCSPMKGHSHVYWYRQLPEEGLKFMVYLQKENIIDESGMPKERFSAEFPKEGPSILRIQQVVRGDSAAYFCASSGGGPSAKNIQYFGAGTRLSVL.

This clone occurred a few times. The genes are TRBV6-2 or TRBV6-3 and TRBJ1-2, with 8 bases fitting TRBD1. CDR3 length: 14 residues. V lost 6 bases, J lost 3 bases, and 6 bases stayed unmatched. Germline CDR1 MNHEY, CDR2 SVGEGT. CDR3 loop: CASSLQGGDYGYTF. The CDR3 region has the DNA TGTGCCAGCAGCTTACAGGGGGGCGACTATGGCTACACCTTC.

This CDR3 is CASSLVPSGIYEQYF. In DNA form, the CDR3 reads TGTGCCAGCAGCTTGGTCCCTAGCGGGATCTACGAGCAGTACTTC. V and J are TRBV5-6 and TRBJ2-7; 9 bases line up with TRBD2. CDR3 length equals 15 residues. Germline CDR1 SGHDT, CDR2 YYEEEE. V was clipped by 0 bases and J by 3 bases; unmatched bases: 4.

The CDR3 loop is CASTSSNEQYF. DNA of the CDR3: TGTGCCAGTACTAGCAGCAACGAGCAGTACTTC. The genes are TRBV19 and TRBJ2-7, with D perhaps TRBD2 (5 bases). Germline CDR1 LNHDA, CDR2 SQIVND (reference sequence). The CDR3 is 11 residues long. Trimming took 7 bases from V and 5 from J, leaving 9 bases between them. The full variable domain, its missing parts supplied by reference TRBV19 and TRBJ2-7, is DGGITQSPKYLFRKEGQNVTLSCEQNLNHDAMYWYRQDPGQGLRLIYYSQIVNDFQKGDIAEGYSVSREKKESFPLTVTSAQKNPTAFYLCASTSSNEQYFGPGTRLTVT.

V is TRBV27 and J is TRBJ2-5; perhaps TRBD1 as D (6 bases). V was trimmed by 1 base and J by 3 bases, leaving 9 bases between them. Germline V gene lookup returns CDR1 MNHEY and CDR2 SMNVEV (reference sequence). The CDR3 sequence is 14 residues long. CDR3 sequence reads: CASSLWGTKETQYF. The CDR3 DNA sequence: TGTGCCAGCAGTTTATGGGGGACAAAAGAGACCCAGTACTTC.

CDR3 coding DNA: TGCGCCAGCAGCCAAGATCCTAGCGGGGCCTACACAGATACGCAGTATTTT. It codes for CASSQDPSGAYTDTQYF. The rearrangement uses TRBV4-1 and TRBJ2-3; TRBD2 matches at 9 bases. CDR3 length: 17 residues. Germline V gives CDR1 MGHRA, CDR2 YSYEKL. The J segment lost 2 bases and the V segment lost 0 bases, leaving 6 bases of the junction unmatched.

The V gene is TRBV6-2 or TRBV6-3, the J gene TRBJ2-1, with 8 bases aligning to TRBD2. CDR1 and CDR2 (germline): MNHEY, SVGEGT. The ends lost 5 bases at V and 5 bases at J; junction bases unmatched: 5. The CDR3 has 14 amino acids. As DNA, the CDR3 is TGTGCCAGCAGTCGACTAGCGCAAAACAATGAGCAGTTCTTC. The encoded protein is CASSRLAQNNEQFF.

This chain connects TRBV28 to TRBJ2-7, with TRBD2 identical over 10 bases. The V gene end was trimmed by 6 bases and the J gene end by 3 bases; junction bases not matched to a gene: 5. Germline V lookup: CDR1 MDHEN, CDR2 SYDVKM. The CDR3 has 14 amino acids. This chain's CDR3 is CASRLAGESYEQYF. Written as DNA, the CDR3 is TGTGCCAGCAGGCTAGCGGGAGAGAGCTACGAGCAGTACTTC.

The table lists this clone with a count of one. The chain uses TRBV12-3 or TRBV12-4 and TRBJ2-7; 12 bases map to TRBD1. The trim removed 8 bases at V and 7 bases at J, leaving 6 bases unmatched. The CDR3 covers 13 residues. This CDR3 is CASGDRGPGEQYF. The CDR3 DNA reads TGTGCCAGCGGGGACAGGGGGCCGGGAGAGCAGTACTTC.